Shown below are 32 T cell receptor beta chains from a single sample sequenced in a study of CD8 T cells in ankylosing spondylitis. TCRdb reanalysed the 5' RACE reads using MiXCR and keeps one entry per CDR3 protein. The repertoire holds over 150,000 distinct CDR3 sequences, with 15% to 20% as singletons. The sequenced sample consisted of blood, either unsorted or a sorted T cell fraction (not recorded which). Receptor source: a male donor between 5 and 29 years old with ankylosing spondylitis or in good health (not recorded which).

This clonotype has at least ten counts. V gene TRBV27 combines with J gene TRBJ2-2; 10 nucleotides align to TRBD2. This CDR3 is built from 16 residues. V gave up 3 bases and J gave up 5 bases; unmatched junction bases: 6. Germline V gene sequence: CDR1 MNHEY, CDR2 SMNVEV (reference sequence). CDR3 residues: CASSFLAGGLTGELFF. The DNA of the CDR3 is TGTGCCAGCAGTTTCTTAGCGGGAGGTCTTACCGGGGAGCTGTTTTTT.

This rearrangement joins TRBV20-1 to TRBJ2-1, with 11 bases identical to TRBD1. The length of the CDR3 is 12 residues. V was clipped by 3 bases and J by 9 bases; unmatched bases: 1. The germline V gene encodes CDR1 DFQATT and CDR2 SNEGSKA (reference sequence). The CDR3 sequence is CSARGQGGEQFF. In DNA form, the CDR3 reads TGCAGTGCTAGGGGACAGGGGGGTGAGCAGTTCTTC.

Ten or more counts support this clonotype. This CDR3 reads CASSLGPRTGDSQPQHF. The CDR3 region has the DNA TGCGCCAGCAGCTTGGGTCCAAGGACAGGGGATTCCCAGCCCCAGCATTTT. The genes are TRBV5-1 and TRBJ1-5, with 9 bases that match TRBD1. Unmatched junction bases numbered 11, after V lost 0 bases and J lost 7 bases. The CDR3 contains 17 residues. The V gene's germline CDR1 is SGHRS and CDR2 YFSETQ.

At least ten counts were recorded for this clonotype. This rearrangement joins TRBV20-1 to TRBJ2-7; perhaps TRBD1 as D (6 bases). This CDR3 comprises 13 residues. V was cut by 0 bases and J by 4 bases, with 10 bases left in between. Germline loops: CDR1 DFQATT, CDR2 SNEGSKA (reference sequence). This chain's CDR3 is CSARERGFYEQYF. The CDR3 bases are TGCAGTGCTAGAGAGAGGGGGTTTTACGAGCAGTACTTC.

This clonotype was detected many times. This chain connects TRBV19 to TRBJ2-1, with D tentatively TRBD1 (6 bases). Trimming took 3 bases from V and 7 from J, leaving 16 bases between them. The CDR3 consists of 15 residues. Germline loops: CDR1 LNHDA, CDR2 SQIVND (reference sequence). CDR3 loop: CASSIGTSHRNEQFF. DNA of the CDR3: TGTGCCAGTAGTATCGGGACATCACATCGGAATGAGCAGTTCTTC.

Ten or more counts support this clonotype. CDR3 protein: CASSDIDGDGYTF. The CDR3 bases are TGTGCCAGCAGCGATATCGACGGTGACGGCTACACCTTC. The V call is TRBV27, the J call TRBJ1-2; no clear D gene. The CDR3 totals 13 residues. Trimming removed 6 bases at V and 8 bases at J, with 16 bases between. The V gene's germline CDR1 is MNHEY and CDR2 SMNVEV (reference sequence).

A few counts support this clonotype. This chain joins TRBV10-3 and TRBJ2-1, with TRBD2 as a possible D gene (5 bases). The CDR3 runs to 13 residues. Trimming pared 5 bases from V and 7 bases from J, leaving 12 bases between. Germline V gene data show CDR1 as ENHRY and CDR2 as SYGVKD. The CDR3 DNA follows: TGTGCCATCAGTAGGACTCTACTGAATGAGCAGTTCTTC. Protein: CAISRTLLNEQFF.

This clonotype was recorded many times. This chain uses TRBV10-3 with TRBJ2-4; 7 nucleotides match TRBD2. Trimming at V came to 6 bases and at J to 0 bases, leaving 5 bases not matched to a gene. In germline, CDR1 is ENHRY, CDR2 SYGVKD. CDR3 length equals 15 residues. In DNA form, the CDR3 reads TGTGCCATCAGCGGGGAGGGGTTAGCCAAAAACATTCAGTACTTC. Translation gives CAISGEGLAKNIQYF.

This clonotype has more than one count but fewer than ten. The gene calls are TRBV7-2 and TRBJ2-1; D remains unclear. Trimming left V 5 bases short and J 0 bases short, with 8 bases between. CDR1 and CDR2 (germline): SGHTA, FQGNSA. The CDR3 runs to 14 residues. DNA for the CDR3: TGTGCCAGCAGCGGGAACTTCTCCTACAATGAGCAGTTCTTC. Its translation is CASSGNFSYNEQFF.

This clonotype showed up many times. This chain uses TRBV3-1 with TRBJ1-1; D is undetermined. Germline CDR1 reads LGHDT; CDR2 reads YNNKEL (reference sequence). V was cut by 4 bases and J by 2 bases, with 8 bases left in between. This CDR3 is built from 13 residues. CDR3 sequence: CASSRTENTEAFF. In nucleotides, the CDR3 is TGTGCCAGCAGCCGTACAGAAAACACTGAAGCTTTCTTT.

The chain joins TRBV7-3 to TRBJ2-1; 7 nucleotides line up with TRBD2. This CDR3 is built from 16 residues. Germline V gives CDR1 SGHTA, CDR2 FQGTGA. The V gene end was trimmed by 2 bases and the J gene end by 4 bases; junction bases not matched to a gene: 8. This CDR3 reads CASSLGGAGIYNEQFF. The CDR3 region has the DNA TGTGCCAGCAGCTTAGGTGGAGCGGGAATATACAATGAGCAGTTCTTC.

CDR3 loop: CASSFDGSWAQYF. CDR3 DNA: TGTGCCAGCAGTTTCGACGGTTCCTGGGCCCAGTACTTC. V is TRBV6-2 or TRBV6-3 and J is TRBJ2-5; D remains unclear. The length of the CDR3 is 13 residues. V lost 4 bases and J lost 9, with 15 bases in between. Germline V gives CDR1 MNHEY, CDR2 SVGEGT.

This clonotype appeared many times. The chain carries TRBV19 and TRBJ1-1, with TRBD1 as a possible D gene (5 bases). Trimming took off 6 bases at V and 5 bases at J, with 13 bases between the two ends. Germline V gives CDR1 LNHDA, CDR2 SQIVND (reference sequence). This CDR3 contains 13 residues. The CDR3 is CASRAEGRTEAFF. The DNA of the CDR3 is TGTGCCAGTAGAGCGGAGGGGCGGACTGAAGCTTTCTTT. The full variable domain, completed using reference TRBV19 and TRBJ1-1, is DGGITQSPKYLFRKEGQNVTLSCEQNLNHDAMYWYRQDPGQGLRLIYYSQIVNDFQKGDIAEGYSVSREKKESFPLTVTSAQKNPTAFYLCASRAEGRTEAFFGQGTRLTVV.

This clonotype was detected many times. CDR3 nucleotide sequence: TGTGCCAGTAGTTTAGGTGGGGAAGGCTACACCTTC. This gives the protein CASSLGGEGYTF. V gene TRBV19 combines with J gene TRBJ1-2; no clear D gene. Germline-derived CDR1 and CDR2 are LNHDA and SQIVND (reference sequence). The CDR3 runs to 12 residues. The V end lost 5 bases, the J end lost 8 bases, and 12 bases lay between the germline ends.

V is TRBV7-6 and J is TRBJ2-1; D may be TRBD1 or TRBD2 (5 bases each). In germline, CDR1 is SGHVS, CDR2 FNYEAQ. This CDR3 has 16 amino acids. V was clipped by 5 bases and J by 0 bases, with 14 bases between them. The DNA for the CDR3 is TGTGCCAGCAGCGCCATCGGGGCAAGCTCCTACAATGAGCAGTTCTTC. Its protein is CASSAIGASSYNEQFF.

This clonotype was counted at least ten times. V is TRBV6-5 and J is TRBJ2-2, with a tentative D call TRBD2 (6 bases). The CDR3 totals 14 residues. Germline V gene lookup returns CDR1 MNHEY and CDR2 SVGAGI. The V gene lost 10 bases and the J gene lost 5 bases, with 17 bases spanning the gap. As DNA, the CDR3 is TGTGCCACCAAGACCGGGAGCATAACCGGGGAGCTGTTTTTT. The encoded protein is CATKTGSITGELFF.

This clonotype appeared many times. The chain is built from TRBV3-1 and TRBJ1-1; D remains ambiguous. The germline V and J ends were trimmed by 1 base and 4 bases, with 7 bases remaining between them. CDR1 is LGHDT and CDR2 is YNNKEL in the germline V gene (reference sequence). This CDR3 region has 13 residues. CDR3 bases: TGTGCCAGCAGCCAAGGCCCGGGCACTGAAGCTTTCTTT. Translated: CASSQGPGTEAFF.

This clonotype has ten or more counts. Relative to the germline gene, one junction end is altered; a read error may explain this. This chain connects TRBV12-3 or TRBV12-4 to TRBJ2-2, with 7 bases matching TRBD1. The CDR3 covers 14 residues. CDR3 sequence (DNA): TGCGCCAGCAGTTTAACAGGGGACACCGGGGAGCTGTTTTTT. Protein sequence: CASSLTGDTGELFF.

This clonotype has a count of ten or more. This chain uses TRBV7-7 with TRBJ1-1, with no clear D. Germline loops: CDR1 SSHAT, CDR2 FNYEAQ (reference sequence). The CDR3 is made up of 13 amino acids. V was shortened by 5 bases and J by 3 bases, with 10 bases between the two germline ends. The CDR3 DNA reads as TGTGCCAGCAGCCTTAGAGATGACACTGAAGCTTTCTTT. The encoded protein is CASSLRDDTEAFF.

This clonotype was seen ten or more times. This chain uses TRBV11-2 with TRBJ2-5; no clear D. The germline V gene has CDR1 SGHAT and CDR2 FQNNGV. The V gene lost 2 bases and the J gene lost 3 bases, with 13 bases spanning the gap. The CDR3 loop spans 15 amino acids. As DNA, the CDR3 is TGTGCCAGCAGCTTATCCCCTAGAAGCGAAGAGACCCAGTACTTC. It is translated as CASSLSPRSEETQYF.

Turning to this clonotype: Given a much more abundant clone one base away, this may be a read error. The chain carries TRBV5-1 and TRBJ2-1, with 8 bases lining up with TRBD2. The V gene end was trimmed by 5 bases and the J gene end by 0 bases; junction bases not matched to a gene: 10. Germline lookup yields CDR1 SGHRS and CDR2 YFSETQ. The CDR3 length is 17 residues. The CDR3 DNA reads TGCGCCAGCAGTACCCCTAGCGGGCCGAGCTCCTACAATGAGCAGTTCTTC. It codes for CASSTPSGPSSYNEQFF.

Ten or more counts support this clonotype. The V call is TRBV27, the J call TRBJ2-1; 7 bases line up with TRBD2. Trimming at V came to 1 base and at J to 4 bases, leaving 4 bases not matched to a gene. CDR3 size: 15 residues. Germline V gene data show CDR1 as MNHEY and CDR2 as SMNVEV (reference sequence). CDR3 residues: CASSLLAGAYNEQFF. The CDR3 bases are TGTGCCAGCAGTTTATTGGCGGGAGCGTACAATGAGCAGTTCTTC.

This clonotype was picked up a small number of times. The chain links TRBV4-3 to TRBJ2-1; D is possibly TRBD2 (5 bases). The CDR3 contains 15 residues. With 3 bases removed from V and 7 bases from J, the gap between germline ends came to 16 bases. CDR1 is LGHNA, CDR2 YSLEER, per germline. The CDR3 DNA reads as TGCGCCAGCAGCCAGGACCCACTAGGGATGAATGAGCAGTTCTTC. Translated, it gives CASSQDPLGMNEQFF.

The chain has TRBV6-1 and TRBJ1-1; D is uncertain. V gave up 10 bases and J gave up 1 base, with 13 bases separating them. CDR3 length: 13 residues. CDR1 MNHNS and CDR2 SASEGT come from the germline V gene. The chain's CDR3 is CATTKEGNTEAFF. The CDR3 nucleotides read TGTGCCACTACGAAAGAGGGGAACACTGAAGCTTTCTTT.

This clonotype was picked up a small number of times. V gene TRBV29-1 combines with J gene TRBJ2-1, with a tentative D call TRBD1 (5 bases). The CDR3 has 12 amino acids. Germline CDR1 SQVTM, CDR2 ANQGSEA. V gave up 5 bases and J gave up 8 bases, with 13 bases separating them. The CDR3 nucleotides read TGCAGCGTTCATTCCAGGGCGGATGAGCAGTTCTTC. Translating it yields CSVHSRADEQFF.

The rearrangement joins TRBV29-1 to TRBJ2-1; 9 nucleotides match TRBD2. This CDR3 contains 12 residues. The V gene's germline CDR1 is SQVTM and CDR2 ANQGSEA. Unmatched junction bases numbered 1, after V lost 3 bases and J lost 7 bases. CDR3 DNA sequence: TGCAGCGTTGAGACTAGCGGTAATGAGCAGTTCTTC. Its translation is CSVETSGNEQFF.

This clonotype was recorded many times. V gene TRBV5-1 combines with J gene TRBJ2-3; D might be TRBD1 or TRBD2, each matching 5 bases. With 0 bases removed from V and 5 bases from J, the gap between germline ends came to 16 bases. The CDR3 sequence is 16 residues long. Germline V gives CDR1 SGHRS, CDR2 YFSETQ. CDR3 nucleotide sequence: TGCGCCAGCAGCTTGGAATATGCCGGGGCGGGAGATACGCAGTATTTT. It translates to CASSLEYAGAGDTQYF.

At least ten counts were recorded for this clonotype. The V and J genes are TRBV5-1 and TRBJ2-1, with 7 bases lining up with TRBD1. CDR3 length: 15 residues. V was pared by 4 bases and J by 5 bases, with 9 bases of the junction left unmatched. Germline V CDR1 and CDR2: SGHRS, YFSETQ. The CDR3 DNA reads as TGCGCCAGCAGCCCTACAGGGGCCACCAACAATGAGCAGTTCTTC. This sequence encodes CASSPTGATNNEQFF.

The DNA of the CDR3 is TGCAGTGCTAAGGGGGACTACGAGCAGTACTTC. Translating gives CSAKGDYEQYF. The chain has TRBV20-1 and TRBJ2-7; a weak D match, TRBD1 (6 bases). Looked up from germline, CDR1 is DFQATT and CDR2 is SNEGSKA (reference sequence). V dropped 4 bases and J dropped 3 bases, with 7 bases sitting between them. This CDR3 is 11 amino acids long.

In its sample, this clonotype was seen many times. The chain uses TRBV19 and TRBJ1-2, with 9 bases lining up with TRBD1. Trimming at V came to 6 bases and at J to 5 bases, leaving 4 bases not matched to a gene. The CDR3 has 13 amino acids. Germline CDR1 is LNHDA and CDR2 is SQIVND (reference sequence). CDR3 residues: CASSQTGGYGYTF. For the CDR3, the DNA is TGTGCCAGTAGCCAGACAGGGGGGTATGGCTACACCTTC.

This clonotype was observed many times. The CDR3 DNA follows: TGTGCCAGCAGCTTAATCAGCGGGAGTGGATCCTATCACGGGGAGCTGTTTTTT. Translated, it gives CASSLISGSGSYHGELFF. The chain employs TRBV7-8 and TRBJ2-2; 8 bases are a match to TRBD2. Looked up from germline, CDR1 is SGHVS and CDR2 is FQNEAQ. This CDR3 has 18 amino acids. J was trimmed by 7 bases and V by 2 bases; bases with no gene match: 15.

The chain combines TRBV15 with TRBJ2-1, with a possible D match to TRBD2 (5 bases). V lost 5 bases and J lost 0, with 14 bases in between. CDR1 and CDR2 from the germline V gene are LNHNV and YYDKDF (reference sequence). The CDR3 spans 16 residues. CDR3 coding DNA: TGTGCCACCAGCGCGCGTTTAGCGAGCTCCTACAATGAGCAGTTCTTC. It is translated as CATSARLASSYNEQFF.